This TCR beta chain was sequenced for a study of T cells after yellow fever vaccination (dated by TCRdb to the late 2010s). With regard to the full study: The SMART-Seq v4 Ultra Low Input RNA kit was used to prepare libraries from fractions with low cell numbers. Blood was drawn at multiple timepoints before and after primary and secondary immunization, with bulk PBMC replicates and cell subsets isolated. Two healthy male donors, one aged 18 to 30 and one aged 30 to 40 years, made up the cohort. To follow T-cell clones before and after both primary and booster YFV17D yellow fever vaccination, bulk TCR alpha and beta repertoires underwent longitudinal sequencing.

TCRdb records Illumina NovaSeq 6000 as the sequencer. TCR cDNA was synthesized by 5'RACE template switching, through which a universal primer site and unique molecular identifiers were introduced. cDNA synthesis was primed from both the TCR alpha and TCR beta constant segments. Library amplification used two PCR steps, and the second PCR step added sample barcodes and sequencing adapters. Sequencing of libraries was done on Illumina HiSeq 2500 (2x100 bp) or NovaSeq (2x150 bp). Per the authors' processing: MIGEC was used to demultiplex reads and collapse the reads into UMI consensus sequences, and MiXCR was used for V(D)J alignment. Vaccine-responding clonotypes were identified with edgeR using replicate PBMC samples, with FDR below 0.01 and a log2 fold change above 5 up to day 15 being required. Each bulk clonotype was labeled CD4 or CD8 based on which sequenced repertoire, CD4 or CD8, contained the clonotype at higher abundance. The public sequencing data were trimmed at Q25 with fastp and processed into clonotypes with MiXCR by TCRdb, which kept only in-frame beta chains. Rows merge per CDR3 protein into single entries with the most common DNA and genes. The authors' filters were not applied to this entry. Within this sample are 200,000 to 250,000 distinct CDR3 sequences, with 3% to 4% of them counted one time only. Of the sample, around 3% is held by the ten largest clones.

Points the paper makes about the study in general: Compared with the primary T-cell response, the secondary T-cell response was weaker but faster, peaking on day 5 rather than day 15. Because only two donors were included in the study, the extent to which the findings can be generalized is limited. Most clones expanded after primary vaccination were re-detected after the booster (almost 97% of CD4 and around 88% of CD8), suggesting broad memory maintenance. Because abundant contaminating clonotypes from the bulk population could be contained in FACS-sorted repertoires, computational filtering was required. A small fraction of clonotypes showed up in both the CD4 and CD8 compartments, probably as a result of convergent recombination.

This clonotype was observed at least ten times. It has no known antigen specificity. There are no base qualities to consult, and no much larger clone falls within one base. The CDR3 holds 16 amino acids from the cysteine to the phenylalanine. The retained sequence is limited to the CDR3, 48 bases, with the frame set at the first base. V and J lose 5 bases and 1 base, and a span of 14 bases separates them. According to the germline V gene, CDR1 reads SGHTA and CDR2 reads FQGTGA. The intended sense of this specimen's treatment or condition label: live attenuated yellow fever vaccine strain. PBMCs were isolated from peripheral blood using a standard Ficoll-Paque protocol. Dynabeads CD4 and CD8 positive selection kits were used to isolate CD4 and CD8 T-cell fractions. RNA was extracted with TriZol from bulk PBMCs, CD4 and CD8 fractions, and dextramer-positive and dextramer-negative fractions.

This clonotype originated in a man in his late teens or twenties who received the YFV17D yellow fever vaccine. The sample in question was CD4+ T cells sorted from PBMCs, obtained 10 days after the yellow fever booster vaccination. Recombination connected TRBV7-3 to TRBJ2-2; the D gene is perhaps TRBD2, on 6 matching bases. At the DNA level, the sequence is TGTGCCAGCAGCCCGATCGGGGGTCAGAACACCGGGGAGCTGTTTTTT. This sequence encodes CASSPIGGQNTGELFF.